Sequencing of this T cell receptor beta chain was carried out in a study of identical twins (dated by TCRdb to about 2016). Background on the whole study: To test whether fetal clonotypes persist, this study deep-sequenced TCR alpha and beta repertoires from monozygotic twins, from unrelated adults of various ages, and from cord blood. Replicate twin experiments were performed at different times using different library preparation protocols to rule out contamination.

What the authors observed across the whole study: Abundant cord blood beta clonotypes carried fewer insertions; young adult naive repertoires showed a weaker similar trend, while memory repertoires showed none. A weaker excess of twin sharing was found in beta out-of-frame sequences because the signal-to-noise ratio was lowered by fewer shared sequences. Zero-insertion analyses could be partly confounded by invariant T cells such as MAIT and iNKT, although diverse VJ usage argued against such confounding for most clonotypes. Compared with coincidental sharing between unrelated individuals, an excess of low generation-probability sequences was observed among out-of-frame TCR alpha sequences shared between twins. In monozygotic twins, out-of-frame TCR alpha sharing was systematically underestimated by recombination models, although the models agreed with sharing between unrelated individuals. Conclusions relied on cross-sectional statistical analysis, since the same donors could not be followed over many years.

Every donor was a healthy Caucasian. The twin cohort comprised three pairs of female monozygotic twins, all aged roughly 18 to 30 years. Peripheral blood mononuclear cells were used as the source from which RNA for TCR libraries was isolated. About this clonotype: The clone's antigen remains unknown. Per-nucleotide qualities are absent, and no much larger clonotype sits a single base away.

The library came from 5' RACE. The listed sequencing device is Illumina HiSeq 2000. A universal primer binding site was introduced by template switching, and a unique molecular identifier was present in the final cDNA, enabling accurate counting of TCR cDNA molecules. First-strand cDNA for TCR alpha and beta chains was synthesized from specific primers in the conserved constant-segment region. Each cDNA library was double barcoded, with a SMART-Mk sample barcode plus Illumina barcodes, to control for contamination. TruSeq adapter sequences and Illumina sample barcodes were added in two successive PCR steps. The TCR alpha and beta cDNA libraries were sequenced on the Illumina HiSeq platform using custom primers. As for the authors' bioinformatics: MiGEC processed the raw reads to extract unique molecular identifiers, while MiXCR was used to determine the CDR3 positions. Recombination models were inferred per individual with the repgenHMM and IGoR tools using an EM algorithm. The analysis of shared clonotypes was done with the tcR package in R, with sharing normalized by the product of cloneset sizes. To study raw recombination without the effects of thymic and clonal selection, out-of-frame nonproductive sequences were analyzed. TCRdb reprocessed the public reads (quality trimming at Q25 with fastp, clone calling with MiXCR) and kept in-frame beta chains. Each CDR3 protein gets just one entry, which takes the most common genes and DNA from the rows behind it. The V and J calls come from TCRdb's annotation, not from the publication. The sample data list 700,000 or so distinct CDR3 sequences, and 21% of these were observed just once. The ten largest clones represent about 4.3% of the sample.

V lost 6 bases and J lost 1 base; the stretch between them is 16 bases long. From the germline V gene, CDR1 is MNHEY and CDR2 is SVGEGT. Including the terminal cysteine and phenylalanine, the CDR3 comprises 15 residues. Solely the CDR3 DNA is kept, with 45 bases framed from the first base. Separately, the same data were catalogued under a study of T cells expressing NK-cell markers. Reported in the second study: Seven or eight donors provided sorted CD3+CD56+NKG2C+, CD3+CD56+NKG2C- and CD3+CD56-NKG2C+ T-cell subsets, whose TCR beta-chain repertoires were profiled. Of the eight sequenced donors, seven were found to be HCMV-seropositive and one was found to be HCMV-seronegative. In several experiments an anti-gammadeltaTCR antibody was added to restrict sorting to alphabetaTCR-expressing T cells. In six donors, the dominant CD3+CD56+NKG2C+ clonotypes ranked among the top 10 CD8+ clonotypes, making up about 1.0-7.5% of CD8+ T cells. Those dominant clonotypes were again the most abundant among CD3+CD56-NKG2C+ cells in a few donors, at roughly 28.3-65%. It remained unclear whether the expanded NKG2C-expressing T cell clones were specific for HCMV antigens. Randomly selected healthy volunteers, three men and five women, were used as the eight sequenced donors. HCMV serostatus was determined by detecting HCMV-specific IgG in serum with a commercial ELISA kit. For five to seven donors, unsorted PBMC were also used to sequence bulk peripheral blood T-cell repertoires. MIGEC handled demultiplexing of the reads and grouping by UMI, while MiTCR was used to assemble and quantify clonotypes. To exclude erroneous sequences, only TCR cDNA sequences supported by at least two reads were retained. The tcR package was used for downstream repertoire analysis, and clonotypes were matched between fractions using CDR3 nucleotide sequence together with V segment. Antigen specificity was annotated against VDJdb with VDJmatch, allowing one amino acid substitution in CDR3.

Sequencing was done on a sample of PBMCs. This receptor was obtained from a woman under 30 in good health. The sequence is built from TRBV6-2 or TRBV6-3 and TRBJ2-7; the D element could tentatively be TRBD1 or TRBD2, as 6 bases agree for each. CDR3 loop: CASRIGGGGSYEQYF. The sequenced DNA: TGTGCCAGCAGGATCGGAGGAGGGGGATCCTACGAGCAGTACTTC.